The rows below give T cell receptor beta chains drawn from one sample of a study of early T cells in non-severe SARS-CoV-2 infection. TCRdb reanalysed the 5' RACE reads using MiXCR and keeps one entry per CDR3 protein. The table lists roughly 58,000 distinct CDR3 sequences, approximately 10% of them singletons. The sample was whole blood. Receptors were obtained from an adult who was a healthcare worker with PCR-confirmed SARS-CoV-2 infection or an uninfected control (not recorded which). Both conserved end residues are part of each CDR3. The order of the fields is D gene, V gene, J gene, clone size, CDR3 protein, CDR3 DNA. The D gene is left open where the match is weak. Size tells how often a clone was seen (once, few, many) or the class of an expanded clone, and some rows leave it out.

>TRBD2|TRBV2|TRBJ2-3|few
CASRSGGYTDTQYF
TGTGCCAGCAGAAGCGGGGGGTACACAGATACGCAGTATTTT
>TRBD1|TRBV7-9|TRBJ2-3|few
CASSYPSGGGTDTQYF
TGTGCCAGCAGTTACCCTTCAGGGGGCGGCACAGATACGCAGTATTTT
>.|TRBV20-1|TRBJ2-3|few
CSARDARGGPTDTQYF
TGCAGTGCTAGAGATGCCCGCGGGGGCCCTACAGATACGCAGTATTTT
>TRBD1|TRBV5-4|TRBJ1-2|many
CASSRTGAVSYTF
TGTGCCAGCAGCCGGACAGGGGCAGTCAGCTACACCTTC
>TRBD1|TRBV5-1|TRBJ1-2|few
CASSSTGTENGYTF
TGCGCCAGCAGCTCGACCGGGACAGAAAATGGCTACACCTTC
>.|TRBV12-3/TRBV12-4|TRBJ1-5|few
CASSLGTRGSQPQHF
TGTGCCAGCAGTTTAGGGACCAGAGGGAGCCAGCCCCAGCATTTT
>.|TRBV27|TRBJ2-5|few
CASSFPRAQETQYF
TGTGCCAGCAGTTTCCCCCGCGCACAAGAGACCCAGTACTTC
>.|TRBV18|TRBJ2-3|many
CASSPPSTDTQYF
TGTGCCAGCTCACCTCCTAGCACAGATACGCAGTATTTT
>TRBD2|TRBV24-1|TRBJ2-2|.
CATWLLAGGLNTGELFF
TGTGCCACCTGGTTGCTAGCGGGAGGTCTAAACACCGGGGAGCTGTTTTTT
>.|TRBV6-2/TRBV6-3|TRBJ2-3|many
CASSTRGRTDTQYF
TGTGCCAGCAGTACCAGAGGGCGCACAGATACGCAGTATTTT
>.|TRBV11-1|TRBJ2-5|.
CASSPRAGDETQYF
TGTGCCAGCAGCCCCAGGGCAGGGGACGAGACCCAGTACTTC
>TRBD2|TRBV20-1|TRBJ2-7|many
CSAKGLTSGPGLEQYF
TGCAGTGCTAAGGGGTTGACTAGCGGACCGGGCCTCGAGCAGTACTTC